The rows below give T cell receptor beta chains drawn from one sample of a study of T cells in Graves' hyperthyroidism and ophthalmopathy. TCRdb itself ran the multiplex PCR reads through MiXCR, one entry per CDR3 protein. The data contain approximately 330,000 distinct CDR3 sequences, 15% to 20% of them singletons. Material: blood. The receptors were sampled from a woman aged 45-59 years with Graves' hyperthyroidism. CDR3s include the opening cysteine and the closing phenylalanine or tryptophan. D genes are given only for firm matches. The size entry is marked missing in some rows and otherwise reads once, few, many or a size class.

>few|TRBJ2-1|TRBV12-3/TRBV12-4|.
CASSLPSSASQFF
TGTGCCAGCAGTTTGCCCTCTAGCGCATCGCAGTTCTTC
>.|TRBJ2-1|TRBV2|TRBD2
CASSGLAGGAREQFF
TGTGCCAGCAGTGGACTAGCGGGAGGGGCCAGAGAGCAGTTCTTC
>many|TRBJ2-5|TRBV28|.
CASSLSVGARETQYF
TGTGCCAGCAGTTTATCCGTTGGGGCGAGAGAGACCCAGTACTTC
>many|TRBJ2-5|TRBV7-9|TRBD1
CASSRIWDRGQETQYF
TGTGCCAGCAGCCGTATTTGGGACAGGGGCCAAGAGACCCAGTACTTC
>many|TRBJ1-1|TRBV6-1|TRBD1
CASSTGAVTEAFF
TGTGCCAGCAGTACAGGGGCAGTGACTGAAGCTTTCTTT
>.|TRBJ1-2|TRBV10-3|TRBD1
CAIKPRDRNGYTF
TGTGCCATCAAGCCCCGGGACAGAAATGGCTACACCTTC
>.|TRBJ2-5|TRBV5-8|.
CASGGREETQYF
TGTGCCAGCGGGGGGCGGGAAGAGACCCAGTACTTC
>.|TRBJ2-3|TRBV6-2/TRBV6-3|.
CASSYSRQTDTQYF
TGTGCCAGCAGTTACTCGAGACAGACAGATACGCAGTATTTT
>many|TRBJ2-7|TRBV6-2/TRBV6-3|.
CASNRDRSLYEQYF
TGTGCCAGCAACAGAGACAGGTCCCTCTACGAGCAGTACTTC
>few|TRBJ2-3|TRBV10-1|TRBD2
CASSESSGGEIDTQYF
TGCGCCAGCAGTGAAAGTTCGGGGGGGGAGATAGATACGCAGTATTTT
>few|TRBJ1-1|TRBV19|.
CASSIGRAGRRTEAFF
TGTGCCAGTAGTATAGGTCGGGCAGGGAGGAGAACTGAAGCTTTCTTT
>.|TRBJ1-4|TRBV20-1|TRBD1
CSANRDRERKLFF
TGCAGTGCTAATCGTGACAGGGAGAGAAAACTGTTTTTT
>.|TRBJ2-6|TRBV9|.
CASSDRVFESGANVLTF
TGTGCCAGCAGCGACAGGGTGTTCGAGTCCGGGGCCAACGTCCTGACTTTC
>few|TRBJ2-3|TRBV28|TRBD2
CAGSAGGSTDTQYF
TGTGCCGGCTCTGCGGGGGGGAGCACAGATACGCAGTATTTT
>.|TRBJ1-2|TRBV7-9|TRBD1
CASTGTGDGYTF
TGTGCCAGCACCGGGACAGGGGATGGCTACACCTTC
>few|TRBJ1-1|TRBV20-1|.
CSATTAGRNTEAFF
TGCAGTGCCACCACTGCGGGCAGGAACACTGAAGCTTTCTTT
>few|TRBJ2-1|TRBV29-1|TRBD2
CSVGLAGDDEQFF
TGCAGCGTCGGACTAGCGGGAGATGATGAGCAGTTCTTC
>few|TRBJ1-5|TRBV19|TRBD1
CASSIHRTGVQPQHF
TGTGCCAGTAGTATACACCGGACAGGGGTTCAGCCCCAGCATTTT
>few|TRBJ1-2|TRBV28|.
CASGRGNYGYTF
TGTGCCAGCGGCAGAGGGAACTATGGCTACACCTTC
>few|TRBJ1-2|TRBV24-1|.
CATSDSGIGYTF
TGTGCCACCAGTGATTCGGGGATCGGCTACACCTTC
>few|TRBJ1-6|TRBV3-1|.
CASSQRKGGDWNSPLHF
TGTGCCAGCAGCCAAAGAAAAGGGGGGGACTGGAATTCACCCCTCCACTTT
>many|TRBJ1-2|TRBV2|.
CASNPESTNYGYTF
TGTGCCAGCAACCCAGAATCAACTAACTATGGCTACACCTTC
>.|TRBJ2-2|TRBV18|.
CASSPPADVGELFF
TGTGCCAGCTCACCACCGGCGGATGTTGGGGAGCTGTTTTTT
>few|TRBJ2-6|TRBV20-1|.
CSARGRAGANVLTF
TGCAGTGCTAGGGGTAGGGCTGGGGCCAACGTCCTGACTTTC
>.|TRBJ2-7|TRBV19|TRBD2
CASSEPGAGGDEQYF
TGTGCCAGTTCGGAGCCGGGGGCGGGAGGAGACGAGCAGTACTTC
>.|TRBJ2-7|TRBV11-1|TRBD2
CACNSGLAGAGYEQYF
TGTGCCTGCAACTCGGGACTAGCGGGAGCTGGGTACGAGCAGTACTTC
>many|TRBJ1-5|TRBV2|.
CASSSRGNQPQHF
TGTGCCAGCAGTAGTCGGGGGAATCAGCCCCAGCATTTT
>few|TRBJ2-1|TRBV2|.
CASKQVAGEQFF
TGTGCCAGCAAACAGGTCGCGGGTGAGCAGTTCTTC
>.|TRBJ2-3|TRBV4-1|TRBD2
CASSQEELAGNQITDTQYF
TGCGCCAGCAGCCAAGAGGAACTAGCGGGAAATCAAATCACAGATACGCAGTATTTT
>few|TRBJ2-1|TRBV18|.
CASSPGLMATNEQFF
TGTGCCAGCTCACCGGGGTTAATGGCGACTAATGAGCAGTTCTTC
>few|TRBJ2-3|TRBV9|TRBD2
CASSVGSSGGGDTQYF
TGTGCCAGCAGCGTAGGTTCTAGCGGGGGAGGCGATACGCAGTATTTT
>few|TRBJ1-6|TRBV6-1|.
CASRGGLDNSPLHF
TGTGCCAGCAGGGGGGGGTTAGATAATTCACCCCTCCACTTT
>.|TRBJ2-1|TRBV11-2|.
CASSVGYRDEQFF
TGTGCCAGCAGCGTGGGTTACAGGGATGAGCAGTTCTTC
>once|TRBJ1-5|TRBV6-2/TRBV6-3|.
CASSYSFRGDSNQPQHF
TGTGCCAGCAGTTACTCGTTCAGGGGAGATAGCAATCAGCCCCAGCATTTT
>many|TRBJ1-1|TRBV6-1|.
CASITGNTEAFF
TGTGCCAGCATTACAGGAAACACTGAAGCTTTCTTT
>.|TRBJ2-7|TRBV30|.
CAWSGGNEQYF
TGTGCCTGGAGCGGAGGGAACGAGCAGTACTTC
>few|TRBJ2-2|TRBV6-5|TRBD2
CASSSSGARGRGAGELFF
TGTGCCAGCAGTTCCTCTGGGGCCCGCGGGAGGGGGGCCGGGGAGCTGTTTTTT
>many|TRBJ2-1|TRBV6-1|.
CASSPGQYNEQFF
TGTGCCAGCTCACCGGGGCAGTACAATGAGCAGTTCTTC
>few|TRBJ2-4|TRBV2|.
CASSVASQNIQYF
TGTGCCAGCAGTGTAGCCAGCCAAAACATTCAGTACTTC
>.|TRBJ1-5|TRBV19|.
CASSIQSQPQHF
TGTGCCAGTAGTATTCAGTCCCAGCCCCAGCATTTT
>few|TRBJ2-4|TRBV6-2/TRBV6-3|TRBD1
CASSVRQGTKNIQYF
TGTGCCAGCAGCGTTCGACAGGGGACCAAAAACATTCAGTACTTC
>few|TRBJ1-1|TRBV25-1|.
CASSEYTRGDTEAFF
TGTGCCAGCAGTGAATACACCAGGGGTGACACTGAAGCTTTCTTT
>few|TRBJ2-7|TRBV2|TRBD1
CARQDREKTYEQYF
TGTGCCAGACAAGACAGGGAGAAGACCTACGAGCAGTACTTC
>.|TRBJ2-2|TRBV11-2|TRBD2
CASSPWTSGKNTGELFF
TGTGCCAGCAGCCCCTGGACTAGCGGGAAGAACACCGGGGAGCTGTTTTTT
>few|TRBJ2-3|TRBV6-1|.
CASTDPGATDTQYF
TGTGCCAGCACCGACCCGGGGGCCACAGATACGCAGTATTTT
>few|TRBJ2-2|TRBV10-3|TRBD2
CAISGGIRTGELFF
TGTGCCATCAGCGGGGGGATAAGGACCGGGGAGCTGTTTTTT
>.|TRBJ2-5|TRBV6-1|TRBD1
CASTGGPGQGAETQYF
TGTGCCAGCACCGGCGGTCCAGGACAGGGGGCAGAGACCCAGTACTTC
>many|TRBJ1-2|TRBV6-1|TRBD1
CASIVGQGDGYTF
TGTGCCAGCATCGTCGGACAGGGTGATGGCTACACCTTC
>few|TRBJ1-2|TRBV25-1|.
CASSEYGGYTF
TGTGCCAGCAGTGAATATGGTGGCTACACCTTC
>.|TRBJ2-1|TRBV7-9|.
CASGLGASYSYNEQFF
TGTGCCAGCGGTCTCGGGGCTTCCTACTCCTACAATGAGCAGTTCTTC
>.|TRBJ2-2|TRBV20-1|.
CSAKYPGALNTGELFF
TGCAGTGCAAAGTATCCCGGGGCGTTGAACACCGGGGAGCTGTTTTTT
>.|TRBJ2-3|TRBV2|TRBD2
CASGTPSGMNTDTQYF
TGTGCCAGCGGCACTCCTAGCGGGATGAATACAGATACGCAGTATTTT
>few|TRBJ2-3|TRBV4-1|.
CASSEGTATDTQYF
TGCGCCAGCAGTGAGGGCACGGCCACAGATACGCAGTATTTT
>many|TRBJ2-1|TRBV7-2|TRBD1
CASSLAVGTAWGEQFF
TGTGCCAGCAGCTTAGCCGTAGGGACAGCGTGGGGGGAGCAGTTCTTC
>few|TRBJ1-6|TRBV6-1|.
CASSYAGLANSPLHF
TGTGCCAGCAGTTACGCGGGGCTAGCTAATTCACCCCTCCACTTT
>many|TRBJ2-5|TRBV7-9|TRBD2
CASSRTSGGGETQYF
TGTGCCAGCAGTCGGACTAGCGGGGGCGGAGAGACCCAGTACTTC
>.|TRBJ2-5|TRBV6-1|TRBD1
CASSDPGTGVETQYF
TGTGCCAGCAGCGATCCCGGGACAGGGGTAGAGACCCAGTACTTC